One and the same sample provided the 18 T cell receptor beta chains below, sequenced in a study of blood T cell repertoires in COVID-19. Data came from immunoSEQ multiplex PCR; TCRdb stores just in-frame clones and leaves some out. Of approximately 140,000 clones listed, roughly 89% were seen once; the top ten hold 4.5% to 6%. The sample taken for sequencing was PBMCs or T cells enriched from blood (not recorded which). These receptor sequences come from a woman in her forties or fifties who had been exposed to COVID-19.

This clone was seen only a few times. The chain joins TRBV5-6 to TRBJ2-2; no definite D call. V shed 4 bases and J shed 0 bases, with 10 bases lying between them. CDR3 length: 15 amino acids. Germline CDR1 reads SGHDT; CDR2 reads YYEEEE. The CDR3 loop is CASSLGRSNTGELFF. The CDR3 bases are TGTGCCAGCAGCCTGGGCAGATCGAACACCGGGGAGCTGTTTTTT.

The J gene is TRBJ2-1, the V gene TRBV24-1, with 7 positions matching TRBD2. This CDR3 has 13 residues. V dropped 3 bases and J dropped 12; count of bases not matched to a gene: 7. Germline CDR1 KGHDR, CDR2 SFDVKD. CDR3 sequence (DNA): TGTGCCACCAGTGATCCGACCCGCGGGGGGCAGTTCTTC. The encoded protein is CATSDPTRGGQFF.

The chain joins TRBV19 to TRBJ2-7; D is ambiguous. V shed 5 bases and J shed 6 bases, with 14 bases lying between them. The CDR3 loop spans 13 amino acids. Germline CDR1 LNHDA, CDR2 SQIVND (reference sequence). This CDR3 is CASSPQPRGEQYF. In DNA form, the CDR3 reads TGTGCCAGTAGTCCCCAACCCCGAGGCGAGCAGTACTTC.

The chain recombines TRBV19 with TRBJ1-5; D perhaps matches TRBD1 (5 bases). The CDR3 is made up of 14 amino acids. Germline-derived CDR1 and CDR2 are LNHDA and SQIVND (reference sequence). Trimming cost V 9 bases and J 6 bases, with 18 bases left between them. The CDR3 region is CASRGDRGRQPQHF. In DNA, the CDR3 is TGTGCCAGCCGGGGGGATCGCGGCCGTCAGCCCCAGCATTTT.

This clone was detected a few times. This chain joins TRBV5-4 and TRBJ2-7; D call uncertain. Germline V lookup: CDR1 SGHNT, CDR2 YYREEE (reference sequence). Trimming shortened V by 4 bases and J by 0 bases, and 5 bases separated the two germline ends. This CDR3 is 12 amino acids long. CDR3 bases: TGTGCCAGCAGCAGAGGCTCCTACGAGCAGTACTTC. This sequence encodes CASSRGSYEQYF.

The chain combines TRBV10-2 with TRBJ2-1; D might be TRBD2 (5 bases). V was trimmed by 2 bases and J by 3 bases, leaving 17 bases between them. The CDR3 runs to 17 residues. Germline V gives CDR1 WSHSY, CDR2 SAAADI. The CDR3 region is CASSEIWRLAIYNEQFF. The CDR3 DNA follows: TGCGCCAGCAGTGAGATTTGGAGATTAGCGATCTACAATGAGCAGTTCTTC.

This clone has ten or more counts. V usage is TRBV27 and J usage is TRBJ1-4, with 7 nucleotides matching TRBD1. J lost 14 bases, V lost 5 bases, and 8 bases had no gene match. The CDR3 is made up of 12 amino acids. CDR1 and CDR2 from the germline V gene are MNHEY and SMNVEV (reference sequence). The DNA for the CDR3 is TGTGCCAGCAGTCGCCTGACAGGGAGCCTGTTTTTT. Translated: CASSRLTGSLFF.

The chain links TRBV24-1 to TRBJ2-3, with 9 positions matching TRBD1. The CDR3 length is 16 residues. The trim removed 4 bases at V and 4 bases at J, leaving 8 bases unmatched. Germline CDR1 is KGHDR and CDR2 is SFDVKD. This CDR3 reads CATSDRTGGEADTQYF. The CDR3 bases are TGTGCCACCAGTGACCGCACAGGGGGCGAGGCAGATACGCAGTATTTT.

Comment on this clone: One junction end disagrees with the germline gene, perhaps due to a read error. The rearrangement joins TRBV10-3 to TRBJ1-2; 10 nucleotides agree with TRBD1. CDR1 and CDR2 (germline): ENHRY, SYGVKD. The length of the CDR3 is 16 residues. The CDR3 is CAIRRQGARYNDGYTF. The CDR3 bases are TGTGCCATCAGAAGACAGGGGGCGCGATATAACGATGGCTACACCTTC.

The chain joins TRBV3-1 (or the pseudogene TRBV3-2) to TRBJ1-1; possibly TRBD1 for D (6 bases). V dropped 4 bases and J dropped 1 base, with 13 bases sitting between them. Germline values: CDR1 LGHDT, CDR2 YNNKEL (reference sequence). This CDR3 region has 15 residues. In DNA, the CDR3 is TGTGCCAGCAGCCTCCCGGGGGGCCCGAACACTGAAGCTTTCTTT. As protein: CASSLPGGPNTEAFF.

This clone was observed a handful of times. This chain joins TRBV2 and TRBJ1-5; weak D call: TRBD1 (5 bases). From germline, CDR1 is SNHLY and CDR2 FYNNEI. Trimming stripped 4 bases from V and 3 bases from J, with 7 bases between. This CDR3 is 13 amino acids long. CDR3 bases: TGTGCCAGCAGTGGGGGACTCAATCAGCCCCAGCATTTT. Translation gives CASSGGLNQPQHF.

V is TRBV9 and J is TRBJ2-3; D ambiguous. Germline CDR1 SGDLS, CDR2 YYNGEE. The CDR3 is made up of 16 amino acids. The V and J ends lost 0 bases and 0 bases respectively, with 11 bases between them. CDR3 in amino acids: CASSVAVDSSTDTQYF. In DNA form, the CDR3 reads TGTGCCAGCAGCGTAGCGGTAGACTCTAGCACAGATACGCAGTATTTT.

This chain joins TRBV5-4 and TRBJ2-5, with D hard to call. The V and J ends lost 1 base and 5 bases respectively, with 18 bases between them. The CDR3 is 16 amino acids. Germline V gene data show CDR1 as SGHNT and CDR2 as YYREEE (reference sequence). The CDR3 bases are TGTGCCAGCAGCTTGCCCAACAGAGCCCCGGCGGAGACCCAGTACTTC. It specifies CASSLPNRAPAETQYF.

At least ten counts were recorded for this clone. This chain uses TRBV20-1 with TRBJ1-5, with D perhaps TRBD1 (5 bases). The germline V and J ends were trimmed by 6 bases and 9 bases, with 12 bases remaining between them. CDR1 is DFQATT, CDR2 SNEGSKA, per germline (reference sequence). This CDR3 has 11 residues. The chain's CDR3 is CSAEGEGPQHF. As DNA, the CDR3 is TGCAGTGCCGAAGGGGAGGGGCCCCAGCATTTT.

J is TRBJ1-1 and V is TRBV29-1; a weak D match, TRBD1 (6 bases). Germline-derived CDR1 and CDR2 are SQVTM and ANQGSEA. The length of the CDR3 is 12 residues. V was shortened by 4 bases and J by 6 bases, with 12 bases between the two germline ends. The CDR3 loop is CSVVKGGPEAFF. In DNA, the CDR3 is TGCAGCGTTGTAAAAGGGGGACCTGAAGCTTTCTTT.

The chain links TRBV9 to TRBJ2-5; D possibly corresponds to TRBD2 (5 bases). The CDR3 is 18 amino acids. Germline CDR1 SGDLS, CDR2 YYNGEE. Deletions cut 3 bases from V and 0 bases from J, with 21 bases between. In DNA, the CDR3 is TGTGCCAGCAGCGGCGGGCGATTTAAAAAACCGTACCAAGAGACCCAGTACTTC. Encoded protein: CASSGGRFKKPYQETQYF.

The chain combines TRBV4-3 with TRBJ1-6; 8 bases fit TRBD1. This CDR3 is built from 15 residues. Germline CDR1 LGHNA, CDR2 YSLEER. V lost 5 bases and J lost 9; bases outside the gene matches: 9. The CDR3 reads CASSRLGQGGSPLHF. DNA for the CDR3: TGCGCCAGCAGCAGATTAGGACAGGGAGGTTCACCCCTCCACTTT.

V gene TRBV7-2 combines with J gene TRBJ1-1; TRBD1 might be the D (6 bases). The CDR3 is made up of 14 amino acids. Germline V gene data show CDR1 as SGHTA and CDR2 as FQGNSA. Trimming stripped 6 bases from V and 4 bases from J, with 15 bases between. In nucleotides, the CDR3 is TGTGCCAGCAGTCCCACGCGGGGGCGCACTGAAGCTTTCTTT. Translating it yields CASSPTRGRTEAFF.